The 2 T cell receptor beta chains reported below all come from one sample, sequenced in a study of T cell responses to AZD1222 COVID-19 vaccine. The data were produced by immunoSEQ multiplex PCR, yet TCRdb's version contains in-frame clones alone and is incomplete. The sample shows 95,000 to 120,000 clones, around 84% of them seen only once. Specimen: peripheral blood, collected on day 0 of AZD1222 vaccination. The receptor source for this set is an adult in good health.

V and J are TRBV18 and TRBJ1-2; 10 bases line up with TRBD1. CDR3 length: 16 amino acids. The ends lost 0 bases at V and 4 bases at J; junction bases unmatched: 5. The germline CDR1 and CDR2 sequences are KGHSH and LQKENI. The CDR3 DNA follows: TGTGCCAGCTCACCACCGGGGACAGGGGCGGGCTATGGCTACACCTTC. Protein sequence: CASSPPGTGAGYGYTF.

This chain links TRBV7-9 with TRBJ1-4, with D uncertain. V lost 5 bases to trimming and J lost 0 bases, with 7 bases between them. CDR1 is SEHNR, CDR2 FQNEAQ, per germline (reference sequence). CDR3 size: 14 residues. The CDR3 loop reads CASSPGATNEKLFF. The CDR3 DNA reads as TGTGCCAGCAGCCCGGGTGCAACTAATGAAAAACTGTTTTTT.